This TCR beta chain originates from a study of lymphopenia after photon versus proton radiotherapy. Only in-frame clones appear in the TCRdb table, and some are missing; sequencing was by immunoSEQ multiplex PCR. Among about 83,000 clones listed, around four fifths were seen once. Per the germline V gene, CDR1 is GTSNPN and CDR2 is SVGIG (reference sequence). The V gene lost 2 bases and the J gene lost 4 bases, with 18 bases spanning the gap. This CDR3 spans 16 amino acids. This TCR derives from a man in his sixties with pancreatic cancer. The sequenced sample was peripheral blood, obtained from a patient treated with proton-based radiotherapy. The chain has TRBV30 and TRBJ2-1, with unresolved D. CDR3 nucleotides: TGTGCCTGGAGTAGTAGGGTCAGAGAGCTTTACAATGAGCAGTTCTTC. Protein product: CAWSSRVRELYNEQFF. Filled out from reference TRBV30 and TRBJ2-1, the complete variable domain reads SQTIHQWPATLVQPVGSPLSLECTVEGTSNPNLYWYRQAAGRGLQLLFYSVGIGQISSEVPQNLSASRPQDRQFILSSKKLLLSDSGFYLCAWSSRVRELYNEQFFGPGTRLTVL.